This TCR beta chain was identified in a study of T-cell reconstitution after alpha-beta-depleted transplantation in children (dated by TCRdb to the mid-2010s). At the level of the whole study: T-cell immune reconstitution after TCRalphabeta/CD19-depleted allogeneic hematopoietic cell transplantation in children was quantitatively tracked in the study by means of TCR repertoire profiling. Overall study outcomes, separate from this receptor: The high TCRbeta diversity at day 60 in some patients was ascribed to recipient T cells and intrathymic progenitors that had survived conditioning. Hyperexpanded clone frequencies declined over subsequent months; after one year, T-cell counts and TCRbeta diversity were mostly attributed to newly produced T cells. The apparently early recovery of alphabetaT-cell counts about two months after transplant reportedly depended on only several hundred rapidly expanded clones that came from non-depleted graft cells.

The sample's treatment or condition label, decoded: allogeneic hematopoietic cell transplantation with graft depleted of TCRalphabeta T cells and CD19 B cells. The transplant recipients were children given TCRalphabeta/CD19-depleted allogeneic hematopoietic cell grafts. Libraries were built with PCR. Sequencing instrument: Illumina HiSeq 2500. To normalize quantification of the TCRbeta repertoire, the TCR libraries were built with molecular barcoding that relied on unique molecular identifiers. Through fastp at Q25 and MiXCR, TCRdb rebuilt clones from the public reads, retaining in-frame beta chains. Under each unique CDR3 protein, matching rows form one entry showing the most common genes and DNA. Recorded for this sample are more than 500,000 distinct CDR3 sequences; roughly 10% of them occurred a single time. The top ten hold 11% to 15% of the sample. In regard to this clonotype: Its recognized antigen is unknown. No base quality values were provided; no much bigger clone lies one nucleotide off.

This TCR came from a female patient between 2 and 15 years old who had a stem cell transplant for aplastic anemia, so the T cells may come from the graft donor. The sequenced sample was PBMCs, mostly from graft donor cells, obtained 180 days after TCRalphabeta/CD19-depleted stem cell transplant.

The CDR3 region: CSVELGGTQYF. The DNA is TGCAGCGTTGAACTGGGGGGGACCCAGTACTTC. The chain is made from TRBV29-1 and TRBJ2-5; matching of 6 bases hints at TRBD2 as the D gene. The germline V gene encodes CDR1 SQVTM and CDR2 ANQGSEA. The CDR3, from cysteine to phenylalanine, totals 11 residues. The DNA shown is the 33-base CDR3, in frame from base 1. V lost 2 bases and J lost 7 bases; the stretch between them is 8 bases long.